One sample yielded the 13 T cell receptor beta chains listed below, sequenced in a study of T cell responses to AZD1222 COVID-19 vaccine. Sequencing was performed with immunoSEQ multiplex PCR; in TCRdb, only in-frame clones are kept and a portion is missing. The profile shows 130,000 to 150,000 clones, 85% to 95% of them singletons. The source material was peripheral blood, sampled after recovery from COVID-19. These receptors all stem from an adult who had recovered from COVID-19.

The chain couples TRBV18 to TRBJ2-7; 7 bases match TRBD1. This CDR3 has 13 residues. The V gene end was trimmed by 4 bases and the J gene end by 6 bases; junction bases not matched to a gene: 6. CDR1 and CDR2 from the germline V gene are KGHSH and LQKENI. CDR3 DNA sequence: TGTGCCAGCTCACAATTACAGGGGTCCGAGCAGTACTTC. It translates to CASSQLQGSEQYF.

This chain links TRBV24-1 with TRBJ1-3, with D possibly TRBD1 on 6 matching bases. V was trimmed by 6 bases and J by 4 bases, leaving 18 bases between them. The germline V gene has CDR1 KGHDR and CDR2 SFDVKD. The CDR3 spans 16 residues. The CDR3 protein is CATSCPCWTDGNTIYF. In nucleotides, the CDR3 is TGTGCCACCAGTTGTCCTTGTTGGACAGACGGAAACACCATATATTTT.

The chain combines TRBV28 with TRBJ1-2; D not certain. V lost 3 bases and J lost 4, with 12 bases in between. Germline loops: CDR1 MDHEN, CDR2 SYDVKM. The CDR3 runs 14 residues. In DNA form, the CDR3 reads TGTGCCAGCAGTTTGCTGTCCAGATCCTATGGCTACACCTTC. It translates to CASSLLSRSYGYTF.

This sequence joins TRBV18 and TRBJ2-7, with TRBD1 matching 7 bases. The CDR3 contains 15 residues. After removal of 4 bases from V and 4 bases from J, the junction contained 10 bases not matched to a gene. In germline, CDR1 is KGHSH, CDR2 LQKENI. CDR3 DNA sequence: TGTGCCAGCTCACTCTCGACAGGGTTATCGTACGAGCAGTACTTC. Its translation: CASSLSTGLSYEQYF.

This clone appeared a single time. CDR3 nucleotides: TGCGCCAGCAGCTTTCGGCCGTTAAAGGCTTACAATGAGCAGTTCTTC. Translation: CASSFRPLKAYNEQFF. This chain links TRBV5-1 with TRBJ2-1; D is ambiguous. Germline V lookup: CDR1 SGHRS, CDR2 YFSETQ. This CDR3 has 16 residues. V gave up 2 bases and J gave up 4 bases, with 16 bases separating them.

CDR3 in amino acids: CASSQRNYGYTF. The CDR3 nucleotides read TGTGCCAGCAGCCAGCGGAACTATGGCTACACCTTC. The chain employs TRBV14 and TRBJ1-2; D is undetermined. CDR1 and CDR2 from the germline V gene are SGHDN and FVKESK. The CDR3 runs 12 residues. The V end lost 3 bases, the J end lost 2 bases, and 4 bases lay between the germline ends.

The chain's CDR3 is CATLGLAAYNEQFF. DNA of the CDR3: TGTGCCACCCTCGGACTAGCGGCCTACAATGAGCAGTTCTTC. The V call is TRBV28, the J call TRBJ2-1; 10 bases match TRBD2. The CDR3 runs to 14 residues. Germline CDR1 reads MDHEN; CDR2 reads SYDVKM. V shed 10 bases and J 2 bases; nucleotides not matched to a gene: 5.

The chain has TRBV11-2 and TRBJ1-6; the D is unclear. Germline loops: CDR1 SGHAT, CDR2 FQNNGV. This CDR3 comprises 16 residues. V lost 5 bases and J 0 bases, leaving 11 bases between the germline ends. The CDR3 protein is CASSKAESSYNSPLHF. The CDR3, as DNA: TGTGCCAGCAGCAAGGCGGAGAGCTCCTATAATTCACCCCTCCACTTT.

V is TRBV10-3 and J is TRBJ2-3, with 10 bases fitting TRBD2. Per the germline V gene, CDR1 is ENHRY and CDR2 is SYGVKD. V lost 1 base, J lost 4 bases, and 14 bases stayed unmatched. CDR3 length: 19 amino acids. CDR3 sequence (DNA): TGTGCCATCAGTGAGTTCTCAACATCAAGCGGGAGGGCCCCAGATACGCAGTATTTT. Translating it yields CAISEFSTSSGRAPDTQYF.

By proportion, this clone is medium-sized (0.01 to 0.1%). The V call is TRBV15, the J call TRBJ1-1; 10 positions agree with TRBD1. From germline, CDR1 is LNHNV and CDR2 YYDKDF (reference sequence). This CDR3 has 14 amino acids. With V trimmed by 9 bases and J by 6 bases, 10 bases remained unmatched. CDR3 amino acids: CATNPGQGLPEAFF. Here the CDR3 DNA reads TGTGCCACTAATCCGGGACAGGGGCTCCCTGAAGCTTTCTTT.

The CDR3 DNA reads TGCGCCAGCAGCTTGGCTCCGACAGGGGGCCCCGGGGAGCTGTTTTTT. It translates to CASSLAPTGGPGELFF. This sequence joins TRBV5-1 and TRBJ2-2; 10 nucleotides align to TRBD1. CDR3 length: 16 amino acids. The germline V gene encodes CDR1 SGHRS and CDR2 YFSETQ. The V gene end was trimmed by 0 bases and the J gene end by 6 bases; junction bases not matched to a gene: 5.

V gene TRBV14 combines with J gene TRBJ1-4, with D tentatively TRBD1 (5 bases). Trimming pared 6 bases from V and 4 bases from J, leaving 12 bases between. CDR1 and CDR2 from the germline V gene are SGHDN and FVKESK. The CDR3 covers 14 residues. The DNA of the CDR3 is TGTGCCAGCAGACCCACTGACAGTAATGAAAAACTGTTTTTT. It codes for CASRPTDSNEKLFF.

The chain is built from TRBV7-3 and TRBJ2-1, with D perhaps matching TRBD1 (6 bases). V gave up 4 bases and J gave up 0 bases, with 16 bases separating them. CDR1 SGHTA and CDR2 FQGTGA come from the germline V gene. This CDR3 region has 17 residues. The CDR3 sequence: CASSWYGTQSSYNEQFF. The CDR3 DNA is TGTGCCAGCAGCTGGTACGGGACACAGAGCTCCTACAATGAGCAGTTCTTC.